This TCR beta chain was obtained from a study of cytomegalovirus exposure and HLA in healthy donors. It was with 60 Vbeta and 13 Jbeta primers that the PCR ran. Here immunoSEQ multiplex PCR was the method, and the copy in TCRdb shows in-frame clones only, minus some. Among about 72,000 clones listed, roughly four fifths were seen once. As concerns this clone: The antigen remains unidentified.

Germline loops: CDR1 SGHTA, CDR2 FQGNSA. Trimming took 3 bases from V and 2 from J; bases not matched to a gene: 5. This CDR3 spans 15 amino acids. Healthy bone marrow donors supplied every sample. General study findings and limits: A few V segments could not be told apart, such as TRBV6-2 and TRBV6-3, and were left out. TCR beta chains associated with HLA were, in a later analysis, more clonally expanded than equally common others. Cytomegalovirus association was assigned to 150 to 200 TCR beta chains.

The gene calls are TRBV7-2 and TRBJ1-2, with 8 bases lining up with TRBD1. Sequencing was done on a sample of PBMCs. The receptor was derived from a man between 18 and 29 years old in good health and CMV-seronegative. The CDR3 sequence: CASSFSGQGNYGYTF. In DNA, the CDR3 is TGTGCCAGCAGCTTTTCCGGACAGGGAAACTATGGCTACACCTTC.